This TCR beta chain emerged from a study of control samples from healthy donors and cancer patients. Per the germline V gene, CDR1 is MNHNY and CDR2 is SVGAGI (reference sequence). The germline V and J ends were trimmed by 6 bases and 3 bases, with 14 bases remaining between them. The CDR3 loop spans 14 amino acids. Some clones are missing from TCRdb's copy, which holds only in-frame ones; the method was immunoSEQ multiplex PCR. The sample has 100,000 to 150,000 clones; more than 75% are singletons. The sample consisted of blood. This rearrangement joins TRBV6-6 to TRBJ1-1; maybe TRBD1 (6 bases). This TCR derives from a man aged 35 to 55 in good health. CDR3 DNA: TGTGCCAGCAGATTTACAGGGAGTTACACTGAAGCTTTCTTT. As protein: CASRFTGSYTEAFF.